This T cell receptor (beta chain) was documented in a study of long-term antiretroviral therapy in people with HIV. Worth noting for this clone: Its antigen is unknown.

J gave up 7 bases and V 3 bases, and 7 bases lay outside the gene matches. CDR3 length: 14 residues. Germline loops: CDR1 SQVTM, CDR2 ANQGSEA. Clinicians in the United States treated all participants with HIV. Specimens carried about 1-10 million cryopreserved PBMC before DNA extraction. Findings and limits, study-wide: Compared with controls, HIV repertoires showed narrower CDR3 length ranges.

Survey-level resolution applied to immunoSEQ assay v3.0. The data were produced by immunoSEQ multiplex PCR, yet TCRdb's version contains in-frame clones alone and is incomplete. In the table there are about 28,000 clones, over 80% of which are singletons. The sample was unsorted PBMCs, taken nearly 2.9 years after starting antiretroviral therapy. This TCR derives from a man younger than 40 with HIV. The V call is TRBV29-1, the J call TRBJ2-3; TRBD2 aligns across 10 bases. CDR3 nucleotides: TGCAGCGTTGATGCCCTAGCGGGGGCAAATACGCAGTATTTT. The encoded protein is CSVDALAGANTQYF.